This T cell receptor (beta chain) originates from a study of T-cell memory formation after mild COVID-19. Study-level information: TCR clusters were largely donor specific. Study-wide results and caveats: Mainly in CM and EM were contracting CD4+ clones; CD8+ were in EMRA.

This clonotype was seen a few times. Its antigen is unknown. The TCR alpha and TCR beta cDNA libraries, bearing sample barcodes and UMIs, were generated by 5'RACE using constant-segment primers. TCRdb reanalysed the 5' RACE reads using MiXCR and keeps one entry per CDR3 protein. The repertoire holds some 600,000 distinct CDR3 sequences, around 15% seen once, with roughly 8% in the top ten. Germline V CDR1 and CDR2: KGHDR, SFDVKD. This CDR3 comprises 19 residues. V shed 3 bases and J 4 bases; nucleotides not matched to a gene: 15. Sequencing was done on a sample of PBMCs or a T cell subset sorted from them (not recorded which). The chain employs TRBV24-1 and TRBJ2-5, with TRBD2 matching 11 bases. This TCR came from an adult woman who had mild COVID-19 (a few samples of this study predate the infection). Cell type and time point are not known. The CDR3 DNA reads TGTGCCACCAGTGATCCCGGGACTAGCGGTGCTAGGGGTCCAGAGACCCAGTACTTC. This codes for CATSDPGTSGARGPETQYF.